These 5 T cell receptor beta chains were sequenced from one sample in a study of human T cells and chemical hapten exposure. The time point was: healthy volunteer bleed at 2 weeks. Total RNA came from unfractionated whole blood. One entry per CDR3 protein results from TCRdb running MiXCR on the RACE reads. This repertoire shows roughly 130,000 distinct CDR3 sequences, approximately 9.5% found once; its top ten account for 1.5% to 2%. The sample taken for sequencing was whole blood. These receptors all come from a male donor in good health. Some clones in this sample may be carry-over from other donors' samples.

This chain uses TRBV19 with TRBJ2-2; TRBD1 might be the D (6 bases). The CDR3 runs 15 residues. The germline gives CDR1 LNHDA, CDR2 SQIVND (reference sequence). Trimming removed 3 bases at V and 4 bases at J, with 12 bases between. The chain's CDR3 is CASSMRQDLTGELFF. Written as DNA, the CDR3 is TGTGCCAGTAGTATGAGACAGGACCTCACCGGGGAGCTGTTTTTT.

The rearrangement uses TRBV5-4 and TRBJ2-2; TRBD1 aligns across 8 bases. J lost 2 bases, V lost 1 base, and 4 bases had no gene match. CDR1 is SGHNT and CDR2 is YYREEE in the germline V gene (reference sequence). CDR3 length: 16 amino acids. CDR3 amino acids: CASSLRQGRNTGELFF. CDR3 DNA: TGTGCCAGCAGCTTGAGACAGGGGAGAAACACCGGGGAGCTGTTTTTT. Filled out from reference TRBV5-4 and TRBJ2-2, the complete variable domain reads ETGVTQSPTHLIKTRGQQVTLRCSSQSGHNTVSWYQQALGQGPQFIFQYYREEENGRGNFPPRFSGLQFPNYSSELNVNALELDDSALYLCASSLRQGRNTGELFFGEGSRLTVL.

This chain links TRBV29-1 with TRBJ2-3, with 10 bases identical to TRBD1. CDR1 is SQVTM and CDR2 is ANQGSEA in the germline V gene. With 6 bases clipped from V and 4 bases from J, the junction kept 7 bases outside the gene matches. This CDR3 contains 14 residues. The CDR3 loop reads CSVRDRGVSDTQYF. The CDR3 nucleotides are TGCAGCGTACGGGACAGGGGTGTGTCAGATACGCAGTATTTT.

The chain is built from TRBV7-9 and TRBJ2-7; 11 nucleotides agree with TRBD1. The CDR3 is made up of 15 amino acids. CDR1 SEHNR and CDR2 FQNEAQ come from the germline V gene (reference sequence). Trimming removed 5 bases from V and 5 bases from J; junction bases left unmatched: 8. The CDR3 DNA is TGTGCCAGCAGCCTAGGGACAGGGGGTTCCCACGAGCAGTACTTC. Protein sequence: CASSLGTGGSHEQYF.

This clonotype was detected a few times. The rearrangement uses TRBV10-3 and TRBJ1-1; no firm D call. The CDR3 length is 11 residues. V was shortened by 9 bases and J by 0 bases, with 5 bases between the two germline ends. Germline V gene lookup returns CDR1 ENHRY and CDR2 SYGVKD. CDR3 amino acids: CAILVNTEAFF. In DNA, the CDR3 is TGTGCCATTCTAGTGAACACTGAAGCTTTCTTT.